These T cell receptor beta chains were read from a single sample in a study of beta chain features in type 1 diabetes. Data came from immunoSEQ multiplex PCR; TCRdb stores just in-frame clones and leaves some out. The data show hundreds of thousands of clones, around 15% seen once. The sample comprised central memory CD4+ T cells from blood. The origin of the receptors is a young man in good health. The CDR3 runs from the conserved cysteine through the conserved F or W. A D gene is named only where the DNA matches it firmly. Size is omitted from some rows. Given values are once, few, many or a class for expanded clones.

d_gene: .
abundance: few
v_gene: TRBV11-2
j_gene: TRBJ2-3
CDR3aa: CASSLGRTTDTQYF
CDR3nt: TGTGCCAGCAGCTTAGGGCGAACCACAGATACGCAGTATTTT

d_gene: .
abundance: few
v_gene: TRBV27
j_gene: TRBJ1-2
CDR3aa: CASSNLWGSNYGYTF
CDR3nt: TGTGCCAGCAGTAATCTTTGGGGGTCTAACTATGGCTACACCTTC

d_gene: .
abundance: .
v_gene: TRBV10-3
j_gene: TRBJ1-2
CDR3aa: CAITQDSTGLGGYGYTF
CDR3nt: TGTGCCATCACTCAAGACTCCACAGGCCTGGGTGGCTATGGCTACACCTTC

d_gene: .
abundance: .
v_gene: TRBV19
j_gene: TRBJ2-2
CDR3aa: CASSTGTANTGELFF
CDR3nt: TGTGCCAGTAGCACGGGGACGGCGAACACCGGGGAGCTGTTTTTT

d_gene: .
abundance: .
v_gene: TRBV5-4
j_gene: TRBJ1-5
CDR3aa: CASSLAGGSNQPQHF
CDR3nt: TGTGCCAGCAGCTTGGCCGGCGGGAGCAATCAGCCCCAGCATTTT

d_gene: TRBD1
abundance: few
v_gene: TRBV30
j_gene: TRBJ1-4
CDR3aa: CAWRGQGPSNEKLFF
CDR3nt: TGTGCCTGGAGGGGACAGGGACCCTCTAATGAAAAACTGTTTTTT

d_gene: .
abundance: few
v_gene: TRBV2
j_gene: TRBJ1-1
CDR3aa: CASRAQGPSTEAFF
CDR3nt: TGTGCCAGCAGAGCCCAGGGGCCGTCAACTGAAGCTTTCTTT

d_gene: .
abundance: many
v_gene: TRBV5-1
j_gene: TRBJ2-4
CDR3aa: CASSMDGGQDIQYF
CDR3nt: TGCGCCAGCAGCATGGACGGGGGGCAAGACATTCAGTACTTC

d_gene: .
abundance: few
v_gene: TRBV5-6
j_gene: TRBJ2-3
CDR3aa: CASSSLASTDTQYF
CDR3nt: TGTGCCAGCAGCTCATTGGCTAGCACAGATACGCAGTATTTT

d_gene: .
abundance: .
v_gene: TRBV5-1
j_gene: TRBJ2-3
CDR3aa: CASSKQRNTDTQYF
CDR3nt: TGCGCCAGCAGCAAGCAGCGGAACACAGATACGCAGTATTTT

d_gene: .
abundance: .
v_gene: TRBV5-1
j_gene: TRBJ2-3
CDR3aa: CASSLNRRTDTQYF
CDR3nt: TGCGCCAGCAGCTTGAATAGAAGGACAGATACGCAGTATTTT

d_gene: TRBD2
abundance: few
v_gene: TRBV9
j_gene: TRBJ2-5
CDR3aa: CASSAGTSGEETQYF
CDR3nt: TGTGCCAGCAGCGCAGGTACTAGCGGGGAAGAGACCCAGTACTTC

d_gene: .
abundance: few
v_gene: TRBV7-8
j_gene: TRBJ2-1
CDR3aa: CASSHLTDSSYNEQFF
CDR3nt: TGTGCCAGCAGCCACTTAACCGATAGCTCCTACAATGAGCAGTTCTTC

d_gene: .
abundance: .
v_gene: TRBV7-9
j_gene: TRBJ1-5
CDR3aa: CASSLEQGSNQPQHF
CDR3nt: TGTGCCAGCAGCCTGGAACAAGGGAGCAATCAGCCCCAGCATTTT

d_gene: .
abundance: few
v_gene: TRBV6-5
j_gene: TRBJ1-2
CDR3aa: CASSPHNYGYTF
CDR3nt: TGTGCCAGCAGCCCCCACAACTATGGCTACACCTTC

d_gene: .
abundance: .
v_gene: TRBV19
j_gene: TRBJ2-7
CDR3aa: CASSTYVGRDYEQYF
CDR3nt: TGTGCCAGTAGTACCTACGTGGGAAGGGACTACGAGCAGTACTTC

d_gene: .
abundance: few
v_gene: TRBV21-1
j_gene: TRBJ1-5
CDR3aa: CASSKALGNQPQHF
CDR3nt: TGTGCCAGCAGCAAAGCGCTCGGCAATCAGCCCCAGCATTTT

d_gene: .
abundance: .
v_gene: TRBV5-1
j_gene: TRBJ1-1
CDR3aa: CASSLEATGLNTEAFF
CDR3nt: TGCGCCAGCAGCTTGGAAGCGACAGGTCTGAACACTGAAGCTTTCTTT

d_gene: .
abundance: many
v_gene: TRBV7-2
j_gene: TRBJ2-3
CDR3aa: CASSLGRGGQYF
CDR3nt: TGTGCCAGCAGCTTAGGGCGAGGAGGGCAGTATTTT

d_gene: .
abundance: .
v_gene: TRBV27
j_gene: TRBJ1-1
CDR3aa: CASSPGNTEAFF
CDR3nt: TGTGCCAGCTCGCCCGGAAACACTGAAGCTTTCTTT

d_gene: TRBD1
abundance: .
v_gene: TRBV6-1
j_gene: TRBJ1-5
CDR3aa: CASRYRGDGQPQHF
CDR3nt: TGTGCCAGCAGGTACAGGGGAGATGGCCAGCCCCAGCATTTT

d_gene: TRBD1
abundance: .
v_gene: TRBV7-2
j_gene: TRBJ2-2
CDR3aa: CASSLGGDSDRELFF
CDR3nt: TGTGCCAGCAGCCTAGGTGGGGACAGCGACAGGGAGCTGTTTTTT

d_gene: .
abundance: .
v_gene: TRBV5-1
j_gene: TRBJ2-4
CDR3aa: CASSKMTGLAKNIQYF
CDR3nt: TGCGCCAGCAGCAAGATGACGGGGCTAGCCAAAAACATTCAGTACTTC

d_gene: TRBD1
abundance: few
v_gene: TRBV27
j_gene: TRBJ2-1
CDR3aa: CASSTRTGSSYNEQFF
CDR3nt: TGTGCCAGCAGTACCAGGACAGGCAGCTCCTACAATGAGCAGTTCTTC

d_gene: TRBD2
abundance: few
v_gene: TRBV29-1
j_gene: TRBJ2-5
CDR3aa: CSVIAGEETQYF
CDR3nt: TGCAGCGTTATAGCGGGAGAAGAGACCCAGTACTTC

d_gene: .
abundance: few
v_gene: TRBV28
j_gene: TRBJ1-5
CDR3aa: CASSQRQPPNQPQHF
CDR3nt: TGTGCCAGCAGCCAACGACAGCCCCCAAATCAGCCCCAGCATTTT

d_gene: .
abundance: many
v_gene: TRBV2
j_gene: TRBJ1-1
CDR3aa: CASSRDGRVMNTEAFF
CDR3nt: TGTGCCAGCAGTCGGGACGGACGGGTCATGAACACTGAAGCTTTCTTT

d_gene: .
abundance: .
v_gene: TRBV15
j_gene: TRBJ2-5
CDR3aa: CATEGLVLGTQYF
CDR3nt: TGTGCCACAGAGGGTCTAGTTCTCGGGACCCAGTACTTC

d_gene: .
abundance: few
v_gene: TRBV7-2
j_gene: TRBJ1-1
CDR3aa: CASSTTNTEAFF
CDR3nt: TGTGCCAGCAGTACAACGAACACTGAAGCTTTCTTT

d_gene: TRBD2
abundance: few
v_gene: TRBV5-1
j_gene: TRBJ2-5
CDR3aa: CASSSVAGGQETQYF
CDR3nt: TGCGCCAGCAGCTCGGTAGCGGGGGGCCAAGAGACCCAGTACTTC

d_gene: TRBD2
abundance: few
v_gene: TRBV4-1
j_gene: TRBJ2-1
CDR3aa: CASSQGEAGASYNEQFF
CDR3nt: TGCGCCAGCAGCCAAGGGGAAGCGGGAGCCTCCTACAATGAGCAGTTCTTC

d_gene: TRBD2
abundance: .
v_gene: TRBV19
j_gene: TRBJ2-5
CDR3aa: CASSISSSGVETQYF
CDR3nt: TGTGCCAGTAGTATCTCGTCCAGCGGGGTAGAGACCCAGTACTTC

d_gene: .
abundance: .
v_gene: TRBV7-2
j_gene: TRBJ2-7
CDR3aa: CASTRTATYEQYF
CDR3nt: TGTGCCAGCACTAGGACAGCGACCTACGAGCAGTACTTC

d_gene: TRBD1
abundance: .
v_gene: TRBV19
j_gene: TRBJ2-5
CDR3aa: CASSQGATQYF
CDR3nt: TGTGCCAGTAGCCAGGGGGCGACCCAGTACTTC

d_gene: .
abundance: .
v_gene: TRBV5-6
j_gene: TRBJ2-1
CDR3aa: CASSLRQGGYEQFF
CDR3nt: TGTGCCAGCAGCTTGAGGCAGGGGGGATATGAGCAGTTCTTC

d_gene: .
abundance: .
v_gene: TRBV7-8
j_gene: TRBJ1-5
CDR3aa: CASSLGMRSNQPQHF
CDR3nt: TGTGCCAGCAGCTTGGGGATGCGTAGCAATCAGCCCCAGCATTTT

d_gene: .
abundance: few
v_gene: TRBV7-9
j_gene: TRBJ2-1
CDR3aa: CASSLGGGVNEQFF
CDR3nt: TGTGCCAGCAGCTTGGGCGGAGGGGTGAATGAGCAGTTCTTC

d_gene: .
abundance: few
v_gene: TRBV7-2
j_gene: TRBJ2-3
CDR3aa: CASSFGDTQYF
CDR3nt: TGTGCCAGCAGCTTCGGGGATACGCAGTATTTT

d_gene: .
abundance: few
v_gene: TRBV19
j_gene: TRBJ1-1
CDR3aa: CASIRMGMNTEAFF
CDR3nt: TGTGCCAGTATCAGAATGGGAATGAACACTGAAGCTTTCTTT

d_gene: .
abundance: .
v_gene: TRBV6-5
j_gene: TRBJ1-5
CDR3aa: CASSPTGYSNQPQHF
CDR3nt: TGTGCCAGCAGCCCGACAGGATATAGCAATCAGCCCCAGCATTTT

d_gene: .
abundance: few
v_gene: TRBV7-2
j_gene: TRBJ1-5
CDR3aa: CASSLGRDLSPQHF
CDR3nt: TGTGCCAGCAGCTTAGGACGGGACCTCTCCCCCCAGCATTTT

d_gene: TRBD1
abundance: few
v_gene: TRBV19
j_gene: TRBJ1-1
CDR3aa: CASVQDRARTEAFF
CDR3nt: TGTGCCAGTGTTCAGGACAGGGCGCGAACTGAAGCTTTCTTT

d_gene: .
abundance: many
v_gene: TRBV6-1
j_gene: TRBJ2-3
CDR3aa: CASSEAGTGRWDTQYF
CDR3nt: TGTGCCAGCAGCGAAGCGGGGACAGGCCGTTGGGATACGCAGTATTTT

d_gene: TRBD2
abundance: .
v_gene: TRBV6-6
j_gene: TRBJ2-3
CDR3aa: CASRWTSGGPHTQYF
CDR3nt: TGTGCCAGCAGATGGACTAGCGGGGGGCCACATACGCAGTATTTT